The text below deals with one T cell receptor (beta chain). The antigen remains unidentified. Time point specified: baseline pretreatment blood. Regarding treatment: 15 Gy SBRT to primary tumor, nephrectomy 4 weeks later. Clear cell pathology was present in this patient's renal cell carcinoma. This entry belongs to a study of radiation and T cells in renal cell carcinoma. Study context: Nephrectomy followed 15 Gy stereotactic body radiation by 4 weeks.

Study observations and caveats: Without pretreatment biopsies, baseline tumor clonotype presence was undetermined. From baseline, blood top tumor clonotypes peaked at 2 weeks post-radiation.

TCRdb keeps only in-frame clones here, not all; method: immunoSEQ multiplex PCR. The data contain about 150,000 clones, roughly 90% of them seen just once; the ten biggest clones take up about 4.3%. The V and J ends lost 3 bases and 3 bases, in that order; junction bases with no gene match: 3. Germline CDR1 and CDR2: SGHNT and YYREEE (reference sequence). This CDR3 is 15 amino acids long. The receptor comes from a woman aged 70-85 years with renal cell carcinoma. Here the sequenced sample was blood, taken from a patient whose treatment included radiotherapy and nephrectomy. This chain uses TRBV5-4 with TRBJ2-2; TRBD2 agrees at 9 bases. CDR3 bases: TGTGCCAGCAGCTCGACTAGCGGATACACCGGGGAGCTGTTTTTT. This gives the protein CASSSTSGYTGELFF.